This T cell receptor (beta chain) was retrieved from a study of T cells after yellow fever vaccination. TCRdb redid the calling of the 5' RACE reads with MiXCR, one entry per CDR3 protein. The data contain tens of thousands of distinct CDR3 sequences, around 3.5% of them singletons. Many counts were recorded for this clonotype. Deletions cut 5 bases from V and 0 bases from J, with 14 bases between. Germline V lookup: CDR1 MNHEY, CDR2 SMNVEV (reference sequence). The CDR3 runs to 16 residues. V and J are TRBV27 and TRBJ2-1, with D uncertain. This TCR was recovered from a man between 18 and 35 years old who received the YFV17D yellow fever vaccine. The sequencing used PBMCs, either bulk or a sorted T-cell subset (CD4+, CD8+, memory, or dextramer-sorted; not recorded which), collected about 41 days after the first yellow fever vaccination. CDR3 coding DNA: TGTGCCAGCAGTCCCCGGAGACTTCTCTCCTACAATGAGCAGTTCTTC. As protein: CASSPRRLLSYNEQFF.